The text below deals with one TCR beta chain. This sample stems from a study of blood T cell repertoires in COVID-19. Study background: Spain, Italy and the United States supplied samples that represented acute and convalescent COVID-19. Sources were T cells, B-cell-depleted T cells, or PBMCs; the material itself was cDNA or gDNA.

In the original analysis: The authors estimated nucleated cell counts from reference gene primer amplification. The assay was immunoSEQ multiplex PCR, and TCRdb's table has in-frame clones only and misses some. That table supplies the V and J calls and clone size; D and trimming were determined from the DNA. The sample lists a few hundred thousand clones; around 84% were seen once. The CDR3 length is 13 residues. V was pared by 0 bases and J by 6 bases, with 6 bases between. Looked up from germline, CDR1 is SEHNR and CDR2 is FQNEAQ (reference sequence). The sample taken for sequencing was peripheral blood. This chain uses TRBV7-9 with TRBJ2-4; no clear D. This receptor was identified in a woman between 18 and 30 years old with acute or convalescent COVID-19. CDR3 nucleotide sequence: TGTGCCAGCAGCTTAGCGTCCGGAAACATTCAGTACTTC. Translated: CASSLASGNIQYF.